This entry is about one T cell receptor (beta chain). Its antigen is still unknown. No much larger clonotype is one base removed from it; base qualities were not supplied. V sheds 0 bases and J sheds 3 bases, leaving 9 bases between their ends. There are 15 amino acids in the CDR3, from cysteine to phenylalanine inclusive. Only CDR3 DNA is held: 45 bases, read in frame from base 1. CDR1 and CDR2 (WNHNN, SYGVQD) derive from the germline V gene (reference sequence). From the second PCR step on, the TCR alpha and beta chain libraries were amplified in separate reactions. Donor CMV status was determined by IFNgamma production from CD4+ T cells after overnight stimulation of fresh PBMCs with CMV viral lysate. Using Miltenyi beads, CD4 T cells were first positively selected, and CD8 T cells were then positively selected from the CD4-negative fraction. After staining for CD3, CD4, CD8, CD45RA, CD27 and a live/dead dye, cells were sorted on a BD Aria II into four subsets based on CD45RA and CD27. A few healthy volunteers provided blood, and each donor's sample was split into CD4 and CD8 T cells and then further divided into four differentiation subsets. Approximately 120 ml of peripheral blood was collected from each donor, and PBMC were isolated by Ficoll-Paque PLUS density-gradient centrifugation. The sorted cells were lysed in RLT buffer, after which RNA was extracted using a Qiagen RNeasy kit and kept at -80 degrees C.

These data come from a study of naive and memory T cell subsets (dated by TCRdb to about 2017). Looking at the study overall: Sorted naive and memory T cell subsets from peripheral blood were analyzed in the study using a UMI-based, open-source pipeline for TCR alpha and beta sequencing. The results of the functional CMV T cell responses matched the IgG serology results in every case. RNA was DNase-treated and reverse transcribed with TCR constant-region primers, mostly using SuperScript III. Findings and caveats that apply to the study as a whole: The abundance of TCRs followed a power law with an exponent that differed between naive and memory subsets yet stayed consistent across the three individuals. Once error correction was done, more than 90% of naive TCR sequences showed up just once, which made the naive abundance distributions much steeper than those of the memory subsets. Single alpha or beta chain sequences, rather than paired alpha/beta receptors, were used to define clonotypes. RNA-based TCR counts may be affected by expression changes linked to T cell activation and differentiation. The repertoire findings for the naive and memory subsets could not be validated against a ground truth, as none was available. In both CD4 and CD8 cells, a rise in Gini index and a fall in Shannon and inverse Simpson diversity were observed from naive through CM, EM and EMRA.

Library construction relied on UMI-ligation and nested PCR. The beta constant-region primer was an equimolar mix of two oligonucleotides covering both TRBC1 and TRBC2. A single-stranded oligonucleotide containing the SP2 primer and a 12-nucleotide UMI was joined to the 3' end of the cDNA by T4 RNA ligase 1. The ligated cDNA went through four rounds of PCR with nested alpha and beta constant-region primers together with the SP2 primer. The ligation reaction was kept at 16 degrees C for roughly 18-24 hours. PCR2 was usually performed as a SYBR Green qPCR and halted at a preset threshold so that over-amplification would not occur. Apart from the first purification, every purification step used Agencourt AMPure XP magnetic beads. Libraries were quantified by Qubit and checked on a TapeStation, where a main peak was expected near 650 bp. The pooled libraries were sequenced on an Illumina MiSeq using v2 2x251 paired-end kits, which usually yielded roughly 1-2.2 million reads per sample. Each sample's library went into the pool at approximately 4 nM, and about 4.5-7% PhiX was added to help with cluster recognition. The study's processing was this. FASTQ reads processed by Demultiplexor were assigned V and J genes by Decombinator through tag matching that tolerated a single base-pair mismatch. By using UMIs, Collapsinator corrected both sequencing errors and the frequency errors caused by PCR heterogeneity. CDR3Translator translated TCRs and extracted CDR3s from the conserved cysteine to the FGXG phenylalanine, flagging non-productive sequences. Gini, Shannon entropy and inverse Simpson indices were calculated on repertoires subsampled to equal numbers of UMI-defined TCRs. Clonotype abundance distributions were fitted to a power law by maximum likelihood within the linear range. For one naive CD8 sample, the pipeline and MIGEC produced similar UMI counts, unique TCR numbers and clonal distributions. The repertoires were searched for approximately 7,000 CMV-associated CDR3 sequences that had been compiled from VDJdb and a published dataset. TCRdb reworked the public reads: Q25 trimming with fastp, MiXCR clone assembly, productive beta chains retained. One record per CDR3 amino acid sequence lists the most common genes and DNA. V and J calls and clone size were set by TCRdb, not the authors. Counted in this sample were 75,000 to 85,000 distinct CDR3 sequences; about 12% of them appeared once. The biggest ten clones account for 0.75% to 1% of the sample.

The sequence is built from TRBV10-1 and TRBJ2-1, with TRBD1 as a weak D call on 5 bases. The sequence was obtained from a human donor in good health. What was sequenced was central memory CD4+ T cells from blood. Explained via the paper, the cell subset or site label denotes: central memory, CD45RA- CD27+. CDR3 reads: CASSESGQGYNEQFF. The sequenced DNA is TGCGCCAGCAGTGAGTCCGGGCAGGGCTACAATGAGCAGTTCTTC.